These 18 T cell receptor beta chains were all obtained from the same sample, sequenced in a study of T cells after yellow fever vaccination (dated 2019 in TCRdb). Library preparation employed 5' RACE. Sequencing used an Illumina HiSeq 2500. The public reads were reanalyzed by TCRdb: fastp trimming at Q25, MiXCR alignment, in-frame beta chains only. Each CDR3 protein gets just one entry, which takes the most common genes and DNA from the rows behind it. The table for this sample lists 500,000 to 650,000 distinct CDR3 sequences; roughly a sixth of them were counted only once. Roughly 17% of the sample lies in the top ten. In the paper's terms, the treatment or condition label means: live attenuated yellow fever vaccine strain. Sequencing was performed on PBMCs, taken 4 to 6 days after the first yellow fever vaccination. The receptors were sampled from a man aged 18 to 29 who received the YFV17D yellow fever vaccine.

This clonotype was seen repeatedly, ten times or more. As DNA, the CDR3 is TGCGCCAGCAGCTTTAGCGGGGGGAACACCGGGGAGCTGTTTTTT. The encoded protein is CASSFSGGNTGELFF. The chain uses TRBV5-1 and TRBJ2-2; the match to TRBD2 covers 9 bases. J gave up 1 base and V 2 bases, and 0 bases lay outside the gene matches. CDR1 and CDR2 from the germline V gene are SGHRS and YFSETQ. The CDR3 is 15 amino acids.

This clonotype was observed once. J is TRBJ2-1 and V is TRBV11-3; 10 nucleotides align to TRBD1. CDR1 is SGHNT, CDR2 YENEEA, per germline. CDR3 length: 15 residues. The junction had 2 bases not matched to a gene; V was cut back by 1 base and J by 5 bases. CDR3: CASSLGQGANNEQFF. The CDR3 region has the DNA TGTGCCAGCAGCTTAGGACAGGGGGCGAACAATGAGCAGTTCTTC.

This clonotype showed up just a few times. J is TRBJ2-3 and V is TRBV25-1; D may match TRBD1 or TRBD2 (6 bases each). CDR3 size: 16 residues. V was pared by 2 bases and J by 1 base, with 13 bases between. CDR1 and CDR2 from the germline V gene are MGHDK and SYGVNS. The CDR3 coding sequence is TGTGCCAGCAGTGAACGGGGGCCTCCACGCACAGATACGCAGTATTTT. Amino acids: CASSERGPPRTDTQYF.

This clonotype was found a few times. The CDR3 nucleotides are TGTGCCAGCAGTACGTACGGGACCCTGAGGGGCTACACCTTC. Its translation is CASSTYGTLRGYTF. The chain has TRBV28 and TRBJ1-2; a possible D gene is TRBD1 (5 bases). Trimming pared 5 bases from V and 8 bases from J, leaving 18 bases between. In germline, CDR1 is MDHEN, CDR2 SYDVKM. The length of the CDR3 is 14 residues.

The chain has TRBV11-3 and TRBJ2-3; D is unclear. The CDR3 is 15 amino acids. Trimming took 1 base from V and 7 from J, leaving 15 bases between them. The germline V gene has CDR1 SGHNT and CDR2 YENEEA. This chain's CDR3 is CASSLGPDPGHTQYF. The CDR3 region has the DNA TGTGCCAGCAGCTTAGGTCCCGACCCTGGACATACGCAGTATTTT.

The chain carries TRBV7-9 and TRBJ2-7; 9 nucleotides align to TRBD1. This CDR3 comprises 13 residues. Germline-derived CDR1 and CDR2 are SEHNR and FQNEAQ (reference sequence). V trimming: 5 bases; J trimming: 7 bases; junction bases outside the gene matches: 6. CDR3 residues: CASSRTGVREQYF. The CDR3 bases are TGTGCCAGCAGCCGGACAGGGGTTAGGGAGCAGTACTTC. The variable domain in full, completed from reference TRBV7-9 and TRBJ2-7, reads DTGVSQNPRHKITKRGQNVTFRCDPISEHNRLYWYRQTLGQGPEFLTYFQNEAQLEKSRLLSDRFSAERPKGSFSTLEIQRTEQGDSAMYLCASSRTGVREQYFGPGTRLTVT.

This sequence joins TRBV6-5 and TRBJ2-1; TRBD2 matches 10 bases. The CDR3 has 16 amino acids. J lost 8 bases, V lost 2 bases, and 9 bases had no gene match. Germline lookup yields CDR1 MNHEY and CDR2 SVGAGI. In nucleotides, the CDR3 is TGTGCCAGCAGTTACGGAATAGCGGGGGGCCGGGATGAGCAGTTCTTC. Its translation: CASSYGIAGGRDEQFF.

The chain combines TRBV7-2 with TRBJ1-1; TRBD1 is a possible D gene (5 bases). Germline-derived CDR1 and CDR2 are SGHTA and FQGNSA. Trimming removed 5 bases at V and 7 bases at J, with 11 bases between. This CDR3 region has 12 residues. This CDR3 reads CASSRTGYEAFF. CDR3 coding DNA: TGTGCCAGCAGCCGCACAGGTTATGAAGCTTTCTTT.

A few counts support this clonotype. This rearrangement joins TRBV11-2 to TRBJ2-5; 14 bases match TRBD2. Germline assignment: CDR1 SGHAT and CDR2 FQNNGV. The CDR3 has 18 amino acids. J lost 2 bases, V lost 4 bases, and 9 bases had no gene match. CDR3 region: CASSWTSGGPRIQETQYF. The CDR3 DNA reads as TGTGCCAGCAGCTGGACTAGCGGGGGGCCCCGCATTCAAGAGACCCAGTACTTC. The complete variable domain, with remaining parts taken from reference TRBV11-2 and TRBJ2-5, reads EAGVAQSPRYKIIEKRQSVAFWCNPISGHATLYWYQQILGQGPKLLIQFQNNGVVDDSQLPKDRFSAERLKGVDSTLKIQPAKLEDSAVYLCASSWTSGGPRIQETQYFGPGTRLLVL.

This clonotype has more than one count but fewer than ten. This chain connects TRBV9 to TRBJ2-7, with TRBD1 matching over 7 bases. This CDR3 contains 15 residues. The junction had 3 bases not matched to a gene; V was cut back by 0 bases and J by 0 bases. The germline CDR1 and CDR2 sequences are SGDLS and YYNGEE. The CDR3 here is CASSVGGTASYEQYF. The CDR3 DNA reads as TGTGCCAGCAGCGTAGGAGGGACAGCCTCCTACGAGCAGTACTTC.

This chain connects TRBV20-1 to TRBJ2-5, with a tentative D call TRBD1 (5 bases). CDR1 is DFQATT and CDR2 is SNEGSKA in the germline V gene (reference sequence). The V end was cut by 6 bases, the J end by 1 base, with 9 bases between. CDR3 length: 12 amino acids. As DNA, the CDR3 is TGCAGTGCCCGCCAGGGCCAAGAGACCCAGTACTTC. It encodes CSARQGQETQYF.

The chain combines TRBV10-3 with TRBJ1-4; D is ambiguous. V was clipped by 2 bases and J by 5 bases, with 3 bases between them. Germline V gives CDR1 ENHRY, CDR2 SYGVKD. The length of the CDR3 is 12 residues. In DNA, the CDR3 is TGTGCCATCAGTGAGCGGAATGAAAAACTGTTTTTT. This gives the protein CAISERNEKLFF.

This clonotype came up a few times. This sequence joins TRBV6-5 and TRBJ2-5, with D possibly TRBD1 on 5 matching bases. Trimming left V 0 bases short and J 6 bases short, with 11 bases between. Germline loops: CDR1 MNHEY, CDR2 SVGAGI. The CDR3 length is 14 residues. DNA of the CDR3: TGTGCCAGCAGTTACTCCGACAGCGTAAAGACCCAGTACTTC. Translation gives CASSYSDSVKTQYF.

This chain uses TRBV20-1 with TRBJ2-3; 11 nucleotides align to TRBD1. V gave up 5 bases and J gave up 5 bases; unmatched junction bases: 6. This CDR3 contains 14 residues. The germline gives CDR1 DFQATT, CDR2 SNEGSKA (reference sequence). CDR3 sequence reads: CSADGQGAQDTQYF. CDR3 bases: TGCAGTGCTGATGGACAGGGGGCGCAAGATACGCAGTATTTT.

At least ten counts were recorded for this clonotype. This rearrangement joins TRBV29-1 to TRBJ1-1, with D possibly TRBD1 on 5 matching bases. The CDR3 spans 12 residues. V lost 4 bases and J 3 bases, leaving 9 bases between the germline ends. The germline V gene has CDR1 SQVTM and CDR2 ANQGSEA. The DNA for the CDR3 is TGCAGCGTTGGGCGGGGGGACACTGAAGCTTTCTTT. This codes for CSVGRGDTEAFF.

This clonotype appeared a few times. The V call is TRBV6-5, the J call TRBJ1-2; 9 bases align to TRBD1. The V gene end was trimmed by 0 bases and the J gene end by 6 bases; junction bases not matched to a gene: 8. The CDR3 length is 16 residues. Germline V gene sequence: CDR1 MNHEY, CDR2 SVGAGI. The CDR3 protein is CASSYSISGQGDGYTF. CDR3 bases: TGTGCCAGCAGTTACTCGATTTCGGGACAGGGTGATGGCTACACCTTC.

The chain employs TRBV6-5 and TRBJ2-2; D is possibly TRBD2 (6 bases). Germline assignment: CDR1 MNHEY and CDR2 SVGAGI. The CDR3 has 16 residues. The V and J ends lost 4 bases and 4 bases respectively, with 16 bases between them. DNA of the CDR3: TGTGCCAGCAGTTGGGGTTCAGGGCGGGGCACCGGGGAGCTGTTTTTT. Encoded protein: CASSWGSGRGTGELFF.

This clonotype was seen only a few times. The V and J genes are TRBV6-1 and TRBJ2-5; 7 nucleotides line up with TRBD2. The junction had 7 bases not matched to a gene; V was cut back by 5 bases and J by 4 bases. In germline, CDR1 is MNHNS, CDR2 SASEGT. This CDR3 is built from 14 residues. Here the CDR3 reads CASSRTSFGETQYF. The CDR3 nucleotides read TGTGCCAGCAGTAGGACTAGTTTTGGAGAGACCCAGTACTTC.